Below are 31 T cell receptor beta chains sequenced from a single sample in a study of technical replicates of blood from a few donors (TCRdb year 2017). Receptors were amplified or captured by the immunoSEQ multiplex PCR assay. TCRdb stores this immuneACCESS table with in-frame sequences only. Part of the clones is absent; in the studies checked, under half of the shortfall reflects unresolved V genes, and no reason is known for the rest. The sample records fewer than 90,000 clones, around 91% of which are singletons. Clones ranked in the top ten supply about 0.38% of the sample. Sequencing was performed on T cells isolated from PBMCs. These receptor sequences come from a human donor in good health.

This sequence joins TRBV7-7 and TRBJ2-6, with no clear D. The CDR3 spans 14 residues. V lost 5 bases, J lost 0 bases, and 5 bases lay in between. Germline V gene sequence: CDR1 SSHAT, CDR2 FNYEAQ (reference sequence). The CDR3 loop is CASSPSSGANVLTF. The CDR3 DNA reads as TGTGCCAGCAGCCCGAGCTCTGGGGCCAACGTCCTGACTTTC.

CDR3 coding DNA: TGTGCCAGCAGCTACTACCTCCGCGGGAGTCGTGACGATACGCAGTATTTT. Its translation is CASSYYLRGSRDDTQYF. This chain connects TRBV7-3 to TRBJ2-3; 7 positions agree with TRBD2. The V gene end was trimmed by 4 bases and the J gene end by 6 bases; junction bases not matched to a gene: 16. CDR3 length: 17 residues. CDR1 and CDR2 from the germline V gene are SGHTA and FQGTGA. The full variable domain, in which reference TRBV7-3 and TRBJ2-3 provide the parts outside the CDR3, is GAGVSQTPSNKVTEKGKYVELRCDPISGHTALYWYRQSLGQGPEFLIYFQGTGAADDSGLPNDRFFAVRPEGSVSTLKIQRTERGDSAVYLCASSYYLRGSRDDTQYFGPGTRLTVL.

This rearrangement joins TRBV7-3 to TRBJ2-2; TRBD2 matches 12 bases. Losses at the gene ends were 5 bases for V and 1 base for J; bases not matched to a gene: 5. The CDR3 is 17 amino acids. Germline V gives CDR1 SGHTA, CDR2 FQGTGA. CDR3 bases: TGTGCCAGCAGCCCCGGACTAGCGGGAAGGAACACCGGGGAGCTGTTTTTT. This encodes CASSPGLAGRNTGELFF. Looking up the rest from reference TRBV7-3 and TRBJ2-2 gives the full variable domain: GAGVSQTPSNKVTEKGKYVELRCDPISGHTALYWYRQSLGQGPEFLIYFQGTGAADDSGLPNDRFFAVRPEGSVSTLKIQRTERGDSAVYLCASSPGLAGRNTGELFFGEGSRLTVL.

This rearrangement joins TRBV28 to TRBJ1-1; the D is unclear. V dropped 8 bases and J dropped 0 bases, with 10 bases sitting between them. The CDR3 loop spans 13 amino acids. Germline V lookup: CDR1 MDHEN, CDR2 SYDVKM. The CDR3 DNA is TGTGCCAGCCTCTCTACAGTGAACACTGAAGCTTTCTTT. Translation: CASLSTVNTEAFF. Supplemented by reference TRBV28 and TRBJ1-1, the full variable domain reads DVKVTQSSRYLVKRTGEKVFLECVQDMDHENMFWYRQDPGLGLRLIYFSYDVKMKEKGDIPEGYSVSREKKERFSLILESASTNQTSMYLCASLSTVNTEAFFGQGTRLTVV.

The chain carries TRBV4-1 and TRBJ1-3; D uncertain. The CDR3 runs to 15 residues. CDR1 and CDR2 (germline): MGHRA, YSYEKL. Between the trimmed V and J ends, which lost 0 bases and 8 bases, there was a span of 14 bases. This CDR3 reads CASSQEGRRDDTIYF. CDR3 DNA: TGCGCCAGCAGCCAAGAAGGGCGGAGGGATGACACCATATATTTT.

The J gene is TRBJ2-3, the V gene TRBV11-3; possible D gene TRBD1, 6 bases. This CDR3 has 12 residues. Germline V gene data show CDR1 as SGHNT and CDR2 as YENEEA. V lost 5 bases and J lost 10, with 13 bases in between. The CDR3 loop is CASSTTGTSQYF. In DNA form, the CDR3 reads TGTGCCAGCAGCACTACCGGGACATCGCAGTATTTT.

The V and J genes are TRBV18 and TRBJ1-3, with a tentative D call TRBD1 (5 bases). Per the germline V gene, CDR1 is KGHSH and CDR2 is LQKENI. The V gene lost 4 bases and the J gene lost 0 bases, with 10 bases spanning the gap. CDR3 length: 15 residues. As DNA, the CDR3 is TGTGCCAGCTCACTGACAGTCCCCTCTGGAAACACCATATATTTT. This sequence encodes CASSLTVPSGNTIYF.

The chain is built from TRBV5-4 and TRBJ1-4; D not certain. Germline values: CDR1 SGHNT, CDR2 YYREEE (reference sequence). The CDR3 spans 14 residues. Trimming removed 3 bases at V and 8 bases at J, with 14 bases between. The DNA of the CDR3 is TGTGCCAGCAGCTCCCAAGGAGCGAGCGAAAAACTGTTTTTT. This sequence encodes CASSSQGASEKLFF. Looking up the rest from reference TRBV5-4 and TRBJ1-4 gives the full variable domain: ETGVTQSPTHLIKTRGQQVTLRCSSQSGHNTVSWYQQALGQGPQFIFQYYREEENGRGNFPPRFSGLQFPNYSSELNVNALELDDSALYLCASSSQGASEKLFFGSGTQLSVL.

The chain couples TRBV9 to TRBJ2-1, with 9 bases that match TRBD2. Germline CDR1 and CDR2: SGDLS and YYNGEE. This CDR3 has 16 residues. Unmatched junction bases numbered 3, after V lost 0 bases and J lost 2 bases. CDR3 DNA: TGTGCCAGCAGCGTAGTTAGCGGGGGACCCTACAATGAGCAGTTCTTC. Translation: CASSVVSGGPYNEQFF.

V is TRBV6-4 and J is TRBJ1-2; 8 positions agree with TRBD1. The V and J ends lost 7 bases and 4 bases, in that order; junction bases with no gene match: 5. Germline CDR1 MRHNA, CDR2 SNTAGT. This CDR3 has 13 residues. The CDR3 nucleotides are TGTGCCAGCACCAGGGGGCCGAGCTATGGCTACACCTTC. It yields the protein CASTRGPSYGYTF.

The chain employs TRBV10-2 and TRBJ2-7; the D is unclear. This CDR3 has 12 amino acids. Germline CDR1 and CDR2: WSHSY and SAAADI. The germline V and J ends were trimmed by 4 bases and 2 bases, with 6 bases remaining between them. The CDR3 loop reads CASSVYAYEQYF. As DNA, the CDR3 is TGCGCCAGCAGTGTCTATGCCTACGAGCAGTACTTC.

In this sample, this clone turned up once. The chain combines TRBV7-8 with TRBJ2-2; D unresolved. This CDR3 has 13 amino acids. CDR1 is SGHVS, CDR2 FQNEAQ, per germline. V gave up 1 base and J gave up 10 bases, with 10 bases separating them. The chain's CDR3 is CASSLELSLELFF. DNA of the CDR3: TGTGCCAGCAGCTTAGAACTGAGTTTGGAGCTGTTTTTT.

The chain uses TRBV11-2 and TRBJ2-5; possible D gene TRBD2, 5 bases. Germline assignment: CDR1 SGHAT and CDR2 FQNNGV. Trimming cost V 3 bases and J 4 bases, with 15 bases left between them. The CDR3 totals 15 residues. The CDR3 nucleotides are TGTGCCAGCAGCTTTTCCCCCGAGGGTGGAGAGACCCAGTACTTC. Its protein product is CASSFSPEGGETQYF. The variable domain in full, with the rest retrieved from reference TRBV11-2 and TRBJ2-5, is EAGVAQSPRYKIIEKRQSVAFWCNPISGHATLYWYQQILGQGPKLLIQFQNNGVVDDSQLPKDRFSAERLKGVDSTLKIQPAKLEDSAVYLCASSFSPEGGETQYFGPGTRLLVL.

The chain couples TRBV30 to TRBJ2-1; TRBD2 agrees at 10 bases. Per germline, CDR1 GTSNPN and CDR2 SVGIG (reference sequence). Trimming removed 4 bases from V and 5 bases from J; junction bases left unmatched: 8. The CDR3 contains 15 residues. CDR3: CAWKTRLAGDNEQFF. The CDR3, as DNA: TGTGCCTGGAAGACGAGACTAGCGGGCGACAATGAGCAGTTCTTC.

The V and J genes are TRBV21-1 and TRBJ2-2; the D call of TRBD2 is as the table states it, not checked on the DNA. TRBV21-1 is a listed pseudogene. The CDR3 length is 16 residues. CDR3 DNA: TGTGCCAGCAGCAAAGGGAGGCGGGGATTAACCGGGGAGCTGTTTTTT. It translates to CASSKGRRGLTGELFF.

CDR3 in amino acids: CASSRGQGVFNEQFF. CDR3 nucleotide sequence: TGCGCCAGCAGCAGAGGACAAGGGGTGTTCAATGAGCAGTTCTTC. The chain recombines TRBV5-1 with TRBJ2-1; TRBD1 is a possible D gene (5 bases). Trimming pared 4 bases from V and 6 bases from J, leaving 17 bases between. CDR1 is SGHRS, CDR2 YFSETQ, per germline. The CDR3 totals 15 residues.

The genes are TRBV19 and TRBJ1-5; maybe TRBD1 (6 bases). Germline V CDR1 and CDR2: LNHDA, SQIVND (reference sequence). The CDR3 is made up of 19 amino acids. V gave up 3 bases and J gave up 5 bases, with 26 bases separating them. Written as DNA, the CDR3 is TGTGCCAGTAGTATCTGGGGCAGGGGCATCAGAAGCGTTGATCAGCCCCAGCATTTT. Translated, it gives CASSIWGRGIRSVDQPQHF.

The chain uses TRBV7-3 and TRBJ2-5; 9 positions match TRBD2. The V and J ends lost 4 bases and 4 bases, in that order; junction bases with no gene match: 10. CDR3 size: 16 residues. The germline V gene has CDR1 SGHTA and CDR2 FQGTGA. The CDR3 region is CASSSSSAGGPETQYF. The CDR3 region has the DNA TGTGCCAGCAGCTCCAGTTCAGCGGGAGGCCCAGAGACCCAGTACTTC.

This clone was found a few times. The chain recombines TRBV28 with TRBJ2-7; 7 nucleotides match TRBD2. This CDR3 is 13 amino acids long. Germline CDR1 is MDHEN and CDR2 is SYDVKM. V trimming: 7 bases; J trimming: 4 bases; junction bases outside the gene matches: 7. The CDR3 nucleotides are TGTGCCAGCAATTCAGGGACTACTTACGAGCAGTACTTC. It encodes CASNSGTTYEQYF.

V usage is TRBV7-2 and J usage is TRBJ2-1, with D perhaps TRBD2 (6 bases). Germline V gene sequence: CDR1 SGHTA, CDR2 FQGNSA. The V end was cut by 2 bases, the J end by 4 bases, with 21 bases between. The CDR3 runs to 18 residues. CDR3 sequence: CASSLSTSGLALYNEQFF. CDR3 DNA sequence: TGTGCCAGCAGCTTATCAACAAGTGGGCTAGCGCTTTACAATGAGCAGTTCTTC.

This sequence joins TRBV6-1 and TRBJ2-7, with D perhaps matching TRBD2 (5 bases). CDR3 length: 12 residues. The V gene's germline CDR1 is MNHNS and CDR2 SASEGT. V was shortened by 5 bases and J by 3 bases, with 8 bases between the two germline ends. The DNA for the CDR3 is TGTGCCAGCAGTCCTCGGGACTACGAGCAGTACTTC. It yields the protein CASSPRDYEQYF.

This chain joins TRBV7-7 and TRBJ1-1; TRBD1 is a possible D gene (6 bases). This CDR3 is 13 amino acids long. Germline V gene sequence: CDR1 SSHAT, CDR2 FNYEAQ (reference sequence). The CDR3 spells CAVGGALNTEAFF. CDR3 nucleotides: TGTGCAGTGGGGGGGGCTTTGAACACTGAAGCTTTCTTT.

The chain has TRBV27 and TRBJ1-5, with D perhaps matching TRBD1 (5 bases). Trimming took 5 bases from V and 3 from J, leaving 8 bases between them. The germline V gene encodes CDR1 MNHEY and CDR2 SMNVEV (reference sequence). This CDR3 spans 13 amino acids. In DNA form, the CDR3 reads TGTGCCAGCAGTGGACACCTCAATCAGCCCCAGCATTTT. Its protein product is CASSGHLNQPQHF.

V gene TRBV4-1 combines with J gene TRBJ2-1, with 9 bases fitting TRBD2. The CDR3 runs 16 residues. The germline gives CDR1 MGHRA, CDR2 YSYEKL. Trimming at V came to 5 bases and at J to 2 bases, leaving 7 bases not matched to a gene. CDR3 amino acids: CASSSHSGRPYNEQFF. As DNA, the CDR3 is TGCGCCAGCAGCTCCCATAGCGGGAGACCCTACAATGAGCAGTTCTTC.

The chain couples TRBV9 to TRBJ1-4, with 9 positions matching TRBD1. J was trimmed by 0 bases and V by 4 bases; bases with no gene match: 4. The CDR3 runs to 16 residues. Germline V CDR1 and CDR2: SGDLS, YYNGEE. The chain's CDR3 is CASSPHRGPTNEKLFF. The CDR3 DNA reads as TGTGCCAGCAGCCCCCACAGGGGGCCAACTAATGAAAAACTGTTTTTT.

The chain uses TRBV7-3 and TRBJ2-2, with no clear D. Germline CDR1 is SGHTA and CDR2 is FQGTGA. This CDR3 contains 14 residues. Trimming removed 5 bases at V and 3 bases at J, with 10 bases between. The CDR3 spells CASSPAGHTGELFF. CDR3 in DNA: TGTGCCAGCAGCCCTGCTGGGCACACCGGGGAGCTGTTTTTT.

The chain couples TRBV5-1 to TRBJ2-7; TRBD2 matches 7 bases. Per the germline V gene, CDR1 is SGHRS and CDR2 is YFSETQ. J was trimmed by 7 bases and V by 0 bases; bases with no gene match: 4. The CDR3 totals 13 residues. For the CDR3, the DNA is TGCGCCAGCAGCTTGGGACTAGCATTTGAGCAGTACTTC. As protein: CASSLGLAFEQYF.

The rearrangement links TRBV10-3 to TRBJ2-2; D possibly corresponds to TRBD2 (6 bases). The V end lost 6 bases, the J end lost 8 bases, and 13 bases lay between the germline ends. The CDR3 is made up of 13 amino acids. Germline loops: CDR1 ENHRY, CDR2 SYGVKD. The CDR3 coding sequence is TGTGCCATCAGGGGCACGGGAGTTGGGGAGCTGTTTTTT. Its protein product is CAIRGTGVGELFF.

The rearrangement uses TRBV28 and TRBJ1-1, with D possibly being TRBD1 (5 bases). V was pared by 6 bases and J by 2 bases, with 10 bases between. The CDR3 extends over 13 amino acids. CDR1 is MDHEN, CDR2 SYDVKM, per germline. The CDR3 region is CASRRQLNTEAFF. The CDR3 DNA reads TGTGCCAGCAGGAGACAGTTAAACACTGAAGCTTTCTTT. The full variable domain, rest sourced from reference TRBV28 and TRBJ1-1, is DVKVTQSSRYLVKRTGEKVFLECVQDMDHENMFWYRQDPGLGLRLIYFSYDVKMKEKGDIPEGYSVSREKKERFSLILESASTNQTSMYLCASRRQLNTEAFFGQGTRLTVV.

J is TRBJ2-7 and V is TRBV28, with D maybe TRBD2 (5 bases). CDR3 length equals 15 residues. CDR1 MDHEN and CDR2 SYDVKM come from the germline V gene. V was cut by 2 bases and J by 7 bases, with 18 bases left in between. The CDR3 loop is CASSLVNEGRGEQYF. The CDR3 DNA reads TGTGCCAGCAGTTTAGTTAATGAGGGCCGCGGGGAGCAGTACTTC.

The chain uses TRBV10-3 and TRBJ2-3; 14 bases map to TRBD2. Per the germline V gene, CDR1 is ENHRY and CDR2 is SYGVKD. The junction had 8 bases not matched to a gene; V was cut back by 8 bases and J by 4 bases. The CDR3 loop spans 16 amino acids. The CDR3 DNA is TGTGCCATCGGAGGGAGACTAGCGGGAGGGGCAGATACGCAGTATTTT. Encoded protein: CAIGGRLAGGADTQYF.